This T cell receptor (beta chain) was recovered during a study of cytomegalovirus exposure and HLA in healthy donors. In the PCR, 60 Vbeta and 13 Jbeta primers were used. Repertoires were generated with immunoSEQ multiplex PCR, while TCRdb's copy carries only in-frame clones and drops some. The sample carries some 150,000 clones, approximately 80% recorded once. The CDR3 has 15 residues. The V and J ends lost 1 base and 2 bases respectively, with 12 bases between them. This receptor was obtained from a woman aged 45 to 65 in good health and CMV-seropositive. The J gene is TRBJ1-1, the V gene TRBV5-3; D may be TRBD1 (5 bases). TRBV5-3 is marked as an open reading frame, function uncertain. The sequenced sample consisted of PBMCs. The CDR3 spells CARSLRRGENTEAFF. The CDR3 coding sequence is TGTGCCAGAAGCTTGAGACGGGGGGAAAACACTGAAGCTTTCTTT.